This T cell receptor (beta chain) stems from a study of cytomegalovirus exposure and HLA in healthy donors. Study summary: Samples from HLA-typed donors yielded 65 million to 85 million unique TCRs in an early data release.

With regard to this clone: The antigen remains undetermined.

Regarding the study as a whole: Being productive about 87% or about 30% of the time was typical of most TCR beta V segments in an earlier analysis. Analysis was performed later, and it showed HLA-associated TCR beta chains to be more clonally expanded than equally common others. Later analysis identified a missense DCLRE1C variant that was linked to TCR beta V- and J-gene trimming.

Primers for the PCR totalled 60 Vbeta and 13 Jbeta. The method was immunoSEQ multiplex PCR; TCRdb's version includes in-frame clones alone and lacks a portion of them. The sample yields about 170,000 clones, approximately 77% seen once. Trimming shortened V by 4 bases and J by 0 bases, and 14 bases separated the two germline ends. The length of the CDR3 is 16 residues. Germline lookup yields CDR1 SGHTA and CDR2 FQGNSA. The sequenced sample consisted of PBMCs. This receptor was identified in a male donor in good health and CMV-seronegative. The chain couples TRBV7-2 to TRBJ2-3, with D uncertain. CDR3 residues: CASSYPSRFSTDTQYF. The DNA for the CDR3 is TGTGCCAGCAGCTACCCCTCTAGGTTCAGCACAGATACGCAGTATTTT.